The clone carrying this T cell receptor (beta chain) was recorded a few times. Its antigen is unidentified. The sample comes from a study of T cells in Graves' hyperthyroidism and ophthalmopathy. No ophthalmopathy progression within 18 months constituted stable Graves' hyperthyroidism. TCR beta CDR3 region amplification was performed from RNA transcripts. A set of HTBI primers served as the primers for a first-round RT-PCR of the TCR CDR3. From the multiplex PCR reads, TCRdb called clonotypes with MiXCR, one entry per CDR3 protein. The sample has a few hundred thousand distinct CDR3 sequences, about an eighth seen once. General study findings and limits: The authors' 13 V-J model separated ophthalmopathy from stable hyperthyroidism.

Sequenced input: blood. This receptor was taken from a woman younger than 35 with Graves' hyperthyroidism.

DNA of the CDR3: TGCGCCAGCAGCTTATCTAGCATTGAGACCCAGTACTTC. Protein product: CASSLSSIETQYF. This chain uses TRBV5-1 with TRBJ2-5; perhaps TRBD2 as D (5 bases). V was clipped by 2 bases and J by 5 bases, with 10 bases between them. The CDR3 totals 13 residues. The germline CDR1 and CDR2 sequences are SGHRS and YFSETQ.